This entry lists 29 T cell receptor beta chains sequenced from one sample in a study of blood T cell repertoires in COVID-19. Data came from immunoSEQ multiplex PCR; TCRdb stores just in-frame clones and leaves some out. The sample comprises tens of thousands of clones, around 90% of which are singletons, and under 8.5% rests with the top ten. The specimen was peripheral blood. These receptors were collected from a human donor with active COVID-19. The donor label of this sample is uncertain.

The rearrangement links TRBV2 to TRBJ2-3; D possibly corresponds to TRBD1 (5 bases). The CDR3 has 14 residues. V was clipped by 6 bases and J by 3 bases, with 13 bases between them. CDR1 and CDR2 (germline): SNHLY, FYNNEI. The CDR3 is CASSDRRTTDTQYF. The DNA of the CDR3 is TGTGCCAGCAGCGACAGAAGAACGACAGATACGCAGTATTTT.

The V call is TRBV27, the J call TRBJ2-7, with 7 bases identical to TRBD2. CDR1 is MNHEY and CDR2 is SMNVEV in the germline V gene (reference sequence). The ends lost 8 bases at V and 1 base at J; junction bases unmatched: 17. This CDR3 has 17 residues. CDR3 sequence reads: CASQDRSGSRRSYEQYF. DNA for the CDR3: TGTGCCAGCCAAGATCGTAGCGGGTCGCGCCGGTCCTACGAGCAGTACTTC.

The chain joins TRBV27 to TRBJ1-2, with a possible D match to TRBD1 (6 bases). V was shortened by 4 bases and J by 5 bases, with 17 bases between the two germline ends. The CDR3 covers 15 residues. Germline CDR1 reads MNHEY; CDR2 reads SMNVEV (reference sequence). The chain's CDR3 is CASSWTRGGRYGYTF. In DNA form, the CDR3 reads TGTGCCAGCAGTTGGACCCGAGGGGGTCGGTATGGCTACACCTTC.

The genes are TRBV27 and TRBJ2-7; 7 nucleotides line up with TRBD2. V dropped 0 bases and J dropped 3; count of bases not matched to a gene: 2. The CDR3 contains 14 residues. Germline V gene lookup returns CDR1 MNHEY and CDR2 SMNVEV (reference sequence). For the CDR3, the DNA is TGTGCCAGCAGTTTATCGGGGGGGAACTACGAGCAGTACTTC. This codes for CASSLSGGNYEQYF.

V and J are TRBV2 and TRBJ2-1, with 8 bases lining up with TRBD1. CDR3 length: 16 residues. Germline lookup yields CDR1 SNHLY and CDR2 FYNNEI. The ends lost 6 bases at V and 2 bases at J; junction bases unmatched: 9. CDR3 bases: TGTGCCAGCAGCCAAACTTCAGGGGGCGCCTACAATGAGCAGTTCTTC. Its translation is CASSQTSGGAYNEQFF.

This chain uses TRBV5-1 with TRBJ1-1; TRBD1 is a possible D gene (6 bases). Deletions cut 2 bases from V and 2 bases from J, with 13 bases between. The CDR3 spans 15 residues. The germline gives CDR1 SGHRS, CDR2 YFSETQ. CDR3 coding DNA: TGCGCCAGCAGCTTTAATCCGGGACACAACACTGAAGCTTTCTTT. Translated, it gives CASSFNPGHNTEAFF.

V and J are TRBV5-4 and TRBJ1-5; possible D gene TRBD1, 5 bases. The CDR3 is made up of 13 amino acids. Germline V gene data show CDR1 as SGHNT and CDR2 as YYREEE (reference sequence). V was shortened by 4 bases and J by 5 bases, with 10 bases between the two germline ends. The CDR3 nucleotides read TGTGCCAGCAGCATGGACAATGATCAGCCCCAGCATTTT. Translated, it gives CASSMDNDQPQHF.

The rearrangement uses TRBV5-4 and TRBJ2-3, with 8 nucleotides matching TRBD2. This CDR3 contains 14 residues. The junction had 5 bases not matched to a gene; V was cut back by 2 bases and J by 6 bases. Germline lookup yields CDR1 SGHNT and CDR2 YYREEE (reference sequence). CDR3 DNA sequence: TGTGCCAGCAGCTTACAATCTAGCGGGGATACGCAGTATTTT. Protein: CASSLQSSGDTQYF.

This chain uses TRBV6-1 with TRBJ2-1; D might be TRBD2 (5 bases). With 2 bases removed from V and 5 bases from J, the gap between germline ends came to 16 bases. Germline V gives CDR1 MNHNS, CDR2 SASEGT. The length of the CDR3 is 16 residues. The CDR3 is CASSEFRSGAHNEQFF. The CDR3 nucleotides read TGTGCCAGCAGTGAATTTAGAAGCGGCGCACACAATGAGCAGTTCTTC.

This chain connects TRBV6-4 to TRBJ2-3, with 7 nucleotides matching TRBD1. The germline CDR1 and CDR2 sequences are MRHNA and SNTAGT. CDR3 size: 15 residues. Germline trimming cut 4 bases from V and 3 bases from J; bases unmatched to any gene: 7. The CDR3 DNA sequence: TGTGCCAGCAGTGGACAGGGCAGTTCGACAGATACGCAGTATTTT. Translated: CASSGQGSSTDTQYF.

The CDR3 region is CASSPRVHGYTF. CDR3 coding DNA: TGTGCCAGCAGTCCCAGGGTCCATGGCTACACCTTC. The chain combines TRBV28 with TRBJ1-2; possible D gene TRBD1, 5 bases. The V end was cut by 5 bases, the J end by 6 bases, with 10 bases between. There are 12 residues in the CDR3. Germline CDR1 is MDHEN and CDR2 is SYDVKM.

This clone was recorded a few times. The chain carries TRBV29-1 and TRBJ1-4, with 7 bases matching TRBD1. This CDR3 has 10 residues. The germline gives CDR1 SQVTM, CDR2 ANQGSEA. Trimming removed 5 bases from V and 13 bases from J; junction bases left unmatched: 4. CDR3 sequence (DNA): TGCAGCGTTTACAGGGGAGGACTGTTTTTT. The encoded protein is CSVYRGGLFF.

This clone came up a few times. The chain couples TRBV28 to TRBJ1-2; D ambiguous. The CDR3 has 12 amino acids. With 5 bases removed from V and 4 bases from J, the gap between germline ends came to 8 bases. Germline V lookup: CDR1 MDHEN, CDR2 SYDVKM. Written as DNA, the CDR3 is TGTGCCAGCAGTGGGAGTGTCTATGGCTACACCTTC. Amino acids: CASSGSVYGYTF.

The genes are TRBV11-1 and TRBJ1-6, with D maybe TRBD1 (6 bases). The CDR3 extends over 14 amino acids. Trimming cost V 4 bases and J 6 bases, with 10 bases left between them. Germline lookup yields CDR1 SGHAT and CDR2 FQDESV (reference sequence). The CDR3 DNA follows: TGTGCCAGCAGCTCCCGGGACACTAATTCACCCCTCCACTTT. Translating it yields CASSSRDTNSPLHF.

This clone was seen just once. The chain has TRBV11-2 and TRBJ2-5; tentatively, D is TRBD2 (5 bases). In germline, CDR1 is SGHAT, CDR2 FQNNGV. The CDR3 contains 14 residues. V lost 0 bases to trimming and J lost 5 bases, with 10 bases between them. The CDR3 loop is CASSLERGSETQYF. In DNA form, the CDR3 reads TGTGCCAGCAGCTTAGAACGGGGTTCGGAGACCCAGTACTTC.

The gene calls are TRBV28 and TRBJ1-2, with 10 bases that match TRBD1. The CDR3 runs to 14 residues. Germline-derived CDR1 and CDR2 are MDHEN and SYDVKM. Trimming cost V 4 bases and J 4 bases; bases outside gene matches: 3. CDR3 loop: CASSSGQGSYGYTF. CDR3 sequence (DNA): TGTGCCAGCAGTTCGGGACAGGGGAGCTATGGCTACACCTTC.

The chain joins TRBV5-1 to TRBJ1-1; 12 nucleotides match TRBD1. Trimming removed 2 bases from V and 5 bases from J; junction bases left unmatched: 7. The germline V gene encodes CDR1 SGHRS and CDR2 YFSETQ. The CDR3 has 16 residues. DNA for the CDR3: TGCGCCAGCAGCTTTGCGGGACAGGGGGCAGGAACTGAAGCTTTCTTT. Amino acids: CASSFAGQGAGTEAFF.

The CDR3 reads CASSQDPSQELFF. The CDR3 nucleotides read TGTGCCAGCAGCCAAGATCCTAGTCAGGAGCTGTTTTTT. The rearrangement uses TRBV4-2 and TRBJ2-2; D unresolved. CDR3 size: 13 residues. Germline CDR1 reads LGHNA; CDR2 reads YNFKEQ. Between the trimmed V and J ends, which lost 0 bases and 10 bases, there was a span of 9 bases.

The chain joins TRBV7-2 to TRBJ1-5, with 9 bases lining up with TRBD1. J was trimmed by 7 bases and V by 5 bases; bases with no gene match: 3. Germline V lookup: CDR1 SGHTA, CDR2 FQGNSA. This CDR3 spans 13 amino acids. Here the CDR3 DNA reads TGTGCCAGCAGCCGTGACAGGGGGCAGCCCCAGCATTTT. Translated: CASSRDRGQPQHF.

The table lists this clone with a few counts. This chain uses TRBV7-2 with TRBJ2-7; D gene ambiguous. The V end lost 1 base, the J end lost 3 bases, and 13 bases lay between the germline ends. CDR1 is SGHTA and CDR2 is FQGNSA in the germline V gene. The CDR3 is made up of 15 amino acids. CDR3 coding DNA: TGTGCCAGCAGCTTAGACGCATCCTCAGTCTACGAGCAGTACTTC. Translation: CASSLDASSVYEQYF.

V gene TRBV27 combines with J gene TRBJ1-1; no clear D gene. V was cut by 5 bases and J by 4 bases, with 8 bases left in between. The CDR3 runs 12 residues. The germline gives CDR1 MNHEY, CDR2 SMNVEV (reference sequence). CDR3 sequence: CASSRVGTEAFF. CDR3 coding DNA: TGTGCCAGCAGTCGGGTAGGCACTGAAGCTTTCTTT.

This rearrangement joins TRBV27 to TRBJ2-1, with TRBD2 matching over 11 bases. The CDR3 contains 15 residues. Per germline, CDR1 MNHEY and CDR2 SMNVEV (reference sequence). V lost 7 bases, J lost 4 bases, and 6 bases stayed unmatched. The CDR3 sequence: CASIFSGRGYNEQFF. CDR3 nucleotide sequence: TGTGCCAGCATCTTTAGCGGGAGGGGTTACAATGAGCAGTTCTTC.

This CDR3 is CASSPVQGGASGNTIYF. In nucleotides, the CDR3 is TGTGCCAGCTCACCAGTGCAGGGAGGAGCCTCTGGAAACACCATATATTTT. The chain uses TRBV18 and TRBJ1-3; D possibly corresponds to TRBD1 (5 bases). Germline V CDR1 and CDR2: KGHSH, LQKENI. This CDR3 comprises 17 residues. The V end was cut by 2 bases, the J end by 0 bases, with 14 bases between.

J is TRBJ2-5 and V is TRBV5-6, with TRBD2 matching over 7 bases. The CDR3 has 16 residues. The V gene end was trimmed by 0 bases and the J gene end by 5 bases; junction bases not matched to a gene: 10. Germline loops: CDR1 SGHDT, CDR2 YYEEEE. The CDR3 sequence is CASSLGVGGFSETQYF. Written as DNA, the CDR3 is TGTGCCAGCAGCTTGGGGGTCGGGGGGTTCTCGGAGACCCAGTACTTC.

The V and J genes are TRBV24-1 and TRBJ1-6, with D unclear. This CDR3 has 12 amino acids. Germline V gene data show CDR1 as KGHDR and CDR2 as SFDVKD. V lost 7 bases to trimming and J lost 10 bases, with 10 bases between them. The CDR3 nucleotides read TGTGCCACCAGGGGGAGGGTATCACCCCTCCACTTT. Protein sequence: CATRGRVSPLHF.

The V and J genes are TRBV7-9 and TRBJ2-1; TRBD2 agrees at 11 bases. Germline loops: CDR1 SEHNR, CDR2 FQNEAQ (reference sequence). This CDR3 contains 15 residues. With 5 bases clipped from V and 6 bases from J, the junction kept 6 bases outside the gene matches. The CDR3 nucleotides are TGTGCCAGCAGCCTCCGGACTAGCGGGCGCAATGAGCAGTTCTTC. Translation: CASSLRTSGRNEQFF.

The chain links TRBV3-1 (or the pseudogene TRBV3-2) to TRBJ1-6, with no clear D. CDR1 is LGHDT and CDR2 is YNNKEL in the germline V gene (reference sequence). V was shortened by 4 bases and J by 7 bases, with 14 bases between the two germline ends. The CDR3 contains 15 residues. CDR3: CASSRPGLLNSPLHF. The CDR3 region has the DNA TGTGCCAGCAGCCGACCGGGTCTCTTGAATTCACCCCTCCACTTT.

V usage is TRBV29-1 and J usage is TRBJ1-1, with D hard to call. The CDR3 is made up of 14 amino acids. Germline V gene data show CDR1 as SQVTM and CDR2 as ANQGSEA. The V gene lost 6 bases and the J gene lost 6 bases, with 20 bases spanning the gap. CDR3 sequence (DNA): TGCAGCGTCTCACCACCCGGGTTTCGGGCTGAAGCTTTCTTT. Residues: CSVSPPGFRAEAFF. The full variable domain, in which reference TRBV29-1 and TRBJ1-1 provide the parts outside the CDR3, is SAVISQKPSRDICQRGTSLTIQCQVDSQVTMMFWYRQQPGQSLTLIATANQGSEATYESGFVIDKFPISRPNLTFSTLTVSNMSPEDSSIYLCSVSPPGFRAEAFFGQGTRLTVV.

V is TRBV27 and J is TRBJ2-1, with TRBD2 matching over 10 bases. The CDR3 is made up of 15 amino acids. Germline V lookup: CDR1 MNHEY, CDR2 SMNVEV (reference sequence). V was pared by 8 bases and J by 1 base, with 5 bases of the junction left unmatched. Written as DNA, the CDR3 is TGTGCCAGCTCGGGACTAGCGTTGTCCTACAATGAGCAGTTCTTC. Translation: CASSGLALSYNEQFF.